Here is one T cell receptor (beta chain) with its context. Its cognate antigen has yet to be identified. It has no much larger one-base neighbor in the sample; base qualities were not kept. V and J are truncated by 2 bases and 10 bases respectively, leaving an intervening sequence of 11 bases. Measured from the cysteine to the phenylalanine, the CDR3 is 12 residues long. This entry keeps only the CDR3 DNA: 36 bases, framed from base 1. From the germline V gene (reference sequence), CDR1 is SEHNR and CDR2 is FQNEAQ. The record originates from a study of blood T cells in healthy people across ages (dated by TCRdb to between 2014 and 2017). A note on the overall study: In model experiments, template switching captured about one uniquely barcoded TCR beta cDNA molecule for every two T cells. The study measured age-related changes in TCR beta repertoire diversity using deep sequencing normalized with unique cDNA molecular identifiers. The donors were divided into four age groups: young (average around 15 years), middle-aged (about 39), aged (approximately 62) and long-lived (roughly 88). Donors of different ages were randomly distributed across sequencing lanes to avoid experimental bias. Using the same blood draw, the study looked at two additional independent replicas of 1 million unique cDNA reads for two donors, one aged 18 to 30 and the other aged 80 or older. The paper's findings and limits, for the study overall: The long-lived group showed more naive CD4+ T cells, fewer expanded clones and increased TCR diversity than the aged group, suggesting age selection. As age increased, observed TCR beta diversity per million T cells dropped in a roughly linear way, and a significant reduction was already evident by age around 41. Because donor CMV infection status was unknown, age-related changes in expanded clonotypes were potentially confounded. Bulk unsorted PBMC profiling prevented conclusive comparison of naive and antigen-experienced compartments. There was a strong correlation between observed TCR beta diversity and the percentage of naive T cells measured by flow cytometry. Total diversity estimates from one million sequenced T cells were considered lower bounds and underestimates.

The donors were 40 or so Caucasian individuals from Russia, aged 6 to 90 years, who were systemically healthy. Ten milliliters of peripheral blood were drawn from each donor into EDTA-treated Vacutainer tubes. Ficoll-Paque density-gradient centrifugation was used to isolate PBMCs, with at least 6.5 million per sample. Trizol reagent was used to extract total RNA from the PBMCs, yielding at least 5.5 micrograms per sample. Naive CD45RAhigh/CD27high T cell percentages were measured by flow cytometry on a PBMC aliquot from every donor. The library was generated by 5' RACE. TCRdb records Illumina HiSeq 2500 as the sequencer. The second PCR ran for roughly 7 to 11 cycles and used a J-beta primer mix along with a sample-barcoded 5' primer. Each TCR beta cDNA molecule received a unique molecular identifier from a template-switch 5' adaptor carrying 12 random nucleotides. Each sample yielded at least 2.5 million CDR3-containing paired-end reads. The Mint cDNA synthesis kit, primed by a TRBC-specific oligonucleotide, was used to synthesize first-strand cDNA from all RNA. Following uracil-DNA glycosylase treatment, all cDNA underwent a first 18-cycle PCR with the universal primers M1SS and BC2_uni_R. The authors processed their data as follows. For normalization, 1 million high-quality reads, each with a distinct molecular identifier, were randomly selected from each sample. Reads with shared molecular identifiers were discarded instead of being binned into consensus sequences. CDR3 identification, clonotype clustering and error correction used MiTCR with a Q25 quality threshold and the strictest error-elimination algorithm. A nonparametric unseen species model with Euler transformation was used to estimate a lower bound on total TCR beta diversity. Clones were called with MiXCR by TCRdb after fastp trimmed the public reads at Q25, and only in-frame beta chains were retained. Identical CDR3 proteins give one entry, which carries the most common genes and DNA. In this record, the V and J calls reflect TCRdb's handling and not the investigators' own analysis. The sample table shows fewer than 900,000 distinct CDR3 sequences, and more than 40% are seen once. The top ten constitute 20% of the sample.

In this chain, TRBV7-9 is recombined with TRBJ1-1; no D gene call is confident. The TCR comes from a woman aged 55-69 years in good health. The specimen was blood. The CDR3 amino acid sequence is: CASSLSVSTAFF. The base sequence is TGTGCCAGCAGCTTATCCGTCTCCACAGCTTTCTTT.